This TCR beta chain was recovered during a study of T cell responses to AZD1222 COVID-19 vaccine. TCRdb's table, derived via immunoSEQ multiplex PCR, lists solely in-frame clones and lacks some. This sample has 120,000 or so clones, with approximately 83% found just once. The sample consisted of peripheral blood, taken on day 0 of AZD1222 vaccination. The sequence derives from an adult in good health.

The CDR3 DNA follows: TGTGCCAGCAGCCAGATTCAGGGACAGGGGGGTGAGCAGTACTTC. The encoded protein is CASSQIQGQGGEQYF. This sequence joins TRBV14 and TRBJ2-7, with TRBD1 identical over 11 bases. V lost 3 bases, J lost 7 bases, and 8 bases stayed unmatched. CDR1 SGHDN and CDR2 FVKESK come from the germline V gene. The CDR3 runs to 15 residues.